Sequencing of this T cell receptor beta chain was carried out in a study of beta chain features in type 1 diabetes. Trimming stripped 3 bases from V and 0 bases from J, with 7 bases between. The CDR3 sequence is 13 residues long. Germline V gene sequence: CDR1 SGHNT, CDR2 YYREEE (reference sequence). Findings of the study overall: Whether TCRB rearrangement is influenced by HLA type was left unresolved in this analysis. A greater similarity of naive, central memory and Treg TCRB repertoires was seen among patients than among healthy donors. Type 1 diabetes patients had fewer VDJ junction insertions and more deletions.

Worth noting for this clone: Its antigen remains unknown.

All of the isolated RNA was reverse transcribed, so expressed TCRB transcripts were sequenced. The protocol was immunoSEQ multiplex PCR, while the TCRdb copy is restricted to in-frame clones and leaves out a portion. There are about 320,000 clones in the sample; less than 15% occur only once, and about 6.7% lies in the top ten. Input material: central memory CD4+ T cells from blood. J is TRBJ2-7 and V is TRBV5-4, with no clear D. This clonotype was obtained from a man aged 30 to 39 in good health. The CDR3 DNA sequence: TGTGCCAGCAGCTCACGCACCTCCTACGAGCAGTACTTC. Translation gives CASSSRTSYEQYF.